Below, one T cell receptor beta chain is given with its context. The data were obtained in a study of blood T cell repertoires in COVID-19. Overall study context: Donors in the United States, Italy and Spain gave samples during acute or convalescent COVID-19. PBMCs, B-cell-depleted T cells, or T cells were the source of the cDNA or gDNA that made up the material.

CDR3 length: 15 amino acids. Germline V gene sequence: CDR1 SGHTA, CDR2 FQGNSA. V was shortened by 1 base and J by 0 bases, with 9 bases between the two germline ends. Per the original data handling: Amplification of reference gene primers provided the estimated nucleated cell counts. Only in-frame clones appear in the TCRdb table, and some are missing; sequencing was by immunoSEQ multiplex PCR. V and J calls and clone size are those listed in that table; D and trimming were worked out from the DNA. The table includes hundreds of thousands of clones, approximately 88% detected once. Sequencing was carried out using peripheral blood. The V gene is TRBV7-2, the J gene TRBJ1-2, with a tentative D call TRBD1 (6 bases). The TCR sequence derives from a woman aged 25 to 39 with COVID-19, enrolled during active disease. The CDR3 protein is CASSLDRATNYGYTF. Written as DNA, the CDR3 is TGTGCCAGCAGCTTAGACAGGGCTACTAACTATGGCTACACCTTC.